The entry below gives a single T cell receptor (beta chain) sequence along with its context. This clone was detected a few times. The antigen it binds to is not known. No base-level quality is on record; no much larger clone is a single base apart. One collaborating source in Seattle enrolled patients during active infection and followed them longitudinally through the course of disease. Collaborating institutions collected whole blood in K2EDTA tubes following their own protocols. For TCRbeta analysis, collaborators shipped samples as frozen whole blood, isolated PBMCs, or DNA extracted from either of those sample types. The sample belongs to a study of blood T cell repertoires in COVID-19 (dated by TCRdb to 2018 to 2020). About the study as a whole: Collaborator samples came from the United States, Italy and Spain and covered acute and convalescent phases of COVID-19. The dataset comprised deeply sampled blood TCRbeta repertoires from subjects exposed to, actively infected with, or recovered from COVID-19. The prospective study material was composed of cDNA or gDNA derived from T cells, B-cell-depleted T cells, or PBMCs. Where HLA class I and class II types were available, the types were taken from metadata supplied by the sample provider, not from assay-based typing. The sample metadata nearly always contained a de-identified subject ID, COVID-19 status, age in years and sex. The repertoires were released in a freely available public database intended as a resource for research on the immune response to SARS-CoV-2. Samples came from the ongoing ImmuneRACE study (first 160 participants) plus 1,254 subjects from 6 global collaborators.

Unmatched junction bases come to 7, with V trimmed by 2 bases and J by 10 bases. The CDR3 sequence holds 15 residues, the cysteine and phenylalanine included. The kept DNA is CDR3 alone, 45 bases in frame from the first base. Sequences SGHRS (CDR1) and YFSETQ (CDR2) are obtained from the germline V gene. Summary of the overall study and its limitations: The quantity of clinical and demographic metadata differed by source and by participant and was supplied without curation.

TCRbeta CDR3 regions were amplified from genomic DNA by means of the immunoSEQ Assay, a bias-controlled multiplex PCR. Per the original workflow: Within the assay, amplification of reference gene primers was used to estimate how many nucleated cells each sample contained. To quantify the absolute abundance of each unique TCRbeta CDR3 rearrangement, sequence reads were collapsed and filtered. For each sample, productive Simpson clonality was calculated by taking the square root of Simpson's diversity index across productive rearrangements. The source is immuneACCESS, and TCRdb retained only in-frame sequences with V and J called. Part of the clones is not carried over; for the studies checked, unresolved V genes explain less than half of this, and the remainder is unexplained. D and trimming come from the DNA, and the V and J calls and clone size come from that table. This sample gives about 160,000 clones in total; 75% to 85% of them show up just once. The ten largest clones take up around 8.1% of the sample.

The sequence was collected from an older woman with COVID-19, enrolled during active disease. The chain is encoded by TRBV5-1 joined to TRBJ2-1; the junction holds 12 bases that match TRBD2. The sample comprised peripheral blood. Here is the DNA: TGCGCCAGCAGCTTAGAGCTAGCGGGGGGGACCGAGCAGTTCTTC. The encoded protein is CASSLELAGGTEQFF.